This TCR beta chain is from a study of cytomegalovirus exposure and HLA in healthy donors (dated by TCRdb to the late 2010s). With respect to the entire study: An earlier analysis of several hundred of the donors reported about 280 Gb of sequence data and 117 million unique TCR beta sequences obtained from about 180 million T cells. Across 398 genotyped donors of the cohort, an average of about 240,000 unique TCR beta nucleotide sequences per donor were sequenced, and approximately 17% of those sequences were non-productive. Besides the first cohort of roughly 660 subjects, a separate validation cohort made up of 120 different subjects was used. The aim of the study was to test whether cataloging public T cell receptors could identify signatures of past pathogen exposure. A later analysis re-analyzed previously published TCR beta repertoires from roughly 630 donors and added high-resolution HLA genotyping to study TCR occurrence patterns. Rather than using new phenotypic data, the later analysis identified candidate immune exposures from TCR beta sequences and from how often those sequences occurred across donors. Alongside the repertoire data, information on donor age, sex, ethnicity and CMV serostatus was compiled. Roughly 5 DR-DQ haplotypes were handled as single units for association and clustering, since linkage in the cohort was strong. An earlier analysis of roughly 600 of the donors used high-throughput TCR beta sequencing to judge whether each TCR beta V gene segment behaved as functional or pseudogenic. The genetic ancestry cluster associated with self-reported Caucasian donors included 81% of the roughly 410 genotyped donors. Every repertoire in the discovery cohort had been generated on one and the same sequencing platform. Typing coverage varied by locus: roughly 629-630 donors for A, B, C, DRB1 and DQB1; roughly 520 for DQA1; about 590 for DPA1; around 490 for DPB1. Roughly 300 gigabases of sequencing data and tens of millions of unique TCR sequences were included in an early release covering 500 to 750 HLA-typed donors. In a later genetic analysis, genome-wide SNP genotypes for about 55% of the roughly 670 donors were used, and that subset was treated as a discovery cohort. HLA typing included class I and class II loci at four-digit resolution. The study used immunosequencing to profile the T cell repertoires of some 600 subjects and linked those repertoires to cytomegalovirus serostatus. To predict cytomegalovirus infection status, the study brought together high-throughput TCR immunosequencing, statistical association of individual TCRs with disease status, and machine learning. The full study reports these points: A further reported finding was that TCR beta sequences accurately predicted the HLA-A and HLA-B alleles for most subjects in the first cohort. Because some donors lacked HLA typing at each locus, the association tests relied only on the typed subset. The sequencing pipeline was judged likely to have produced a cluster of highly shared sequence variants as a technical artifact. A later analysis found that TCR association rates varied across HLA loci, with DRB1 alleles showing the most associated TCRs and HLA-C alleles the fewest. An association between a missense DCLRE1C variant and V-gene and J-gene trimming of TCR beta chains was found in a later genetic analysis and replicated in an independent cohort. In a later genetic analysis, fewer N-insertions in productive TCRs were reported among donors in an Asian-associated ancestry cluster than the roughly 700-donor mean. CMV serostatus was the only immune exposure information available for the cohort. A later analysis associated roughly 17,000 TCR beta sequences with specific HLA alleles at a false discovery rate of 0.05. The presence/absence analyses assumed that sequencing depth was roughly uniform across donors, and that assumption may not be true. Fewer than 20 rarely observed V segments, including chromosome 9 orphons, were excluded from the earlier analysis of approximately 500 of the donors because counts were too low. In vitro tests confirmed that a few of the cytomegalovirus-associated TCR beta chains recognize cytomegalovirus antigens. Correlated functional status among segregating V segments might be attributable to linkage disequilibrium, but an unknown experimental factor could not be ruled out. In a later analysis, several top co-occurrence clusters were reported to appear linked to parvovirus B19, influenza, CMV and Epstein-Barr virus. Some IMGT-functional V segments, including TRBV6-2 and TRBV6-3, could not be told apart with the 87-base-pair reads, so those segments were excluded. While some public TCRs were present in many individuals, most TCR sequences turned up only very rarely across donors. Assigning TCR associations to individual alleles was difficult when HLA alleles, especially DR and DQ, strongly co-occurred. The study gave a list of 150 to 200 TCR beta chains associated with cytomegalovirus. In a later analysis, HLA-associated TCR beta chains were found to be more clonally expanded and to have lower generation probabilities than equally common non-associated chains. Most CMV-associated TCR beta chains appeared to be HLA-restricted in a later analysis, and the HLA associations seemed to be driven largely by CMV exposure. Broadly in line with IMGT annotations, most TCR beta V segments showed up in productive rearrangements about 87% or about 30% of the time in an earlier analysis of under 700 of the donors. The classifier was reported to diagnose cytomegalovirus status with high specificity and sensitivity in both the original cohort and the validation cohort. It was suggested by the authors that the approach could potentially be generalized to other disease states and immunological phenotypes. In this cohort, only TCR beta chains were sequenced, and detectable features were limited by the absence of alpha or paired-chain data.

The cohort comprised some 680 healthy bone marrow donors. At the time of sampling, all cohort members were nominally healthy, though unrecorded immune exposures were likely present. The donor was CMV seropositive and belonged to the group of more than 250 seropositive cohort members. Each donor provided a peripheral blood sample, and peripheral blood mononuclear cells were used for TCR beta sequencing. Genomic DNA extraction from the blood cell samples was performed with the Qiagen DNeasy Blood Extraction Kit. The library was built by means of the immunoSEQ multiplex PCR assay. For the multiplex PCR, a mixture combining 60 forward primers for TCR Vbeta segments and 13 reverse primers for TCR Jbeta segments was used. The CDR3 region of rearranged TCR beta genes was amplified from genomic DNA by a multiplex PCR assay. The amplified TCR beta libraries were sequenced on the Illumina HiSeq System as 87-base-pair reads. The authors processed their data as follows. Across the 670 or so repertoires, a later analysis counted tens of millions of unique TCR beta chains, about 10 million of which were shared by at least two donors. To remove PCR and sequencing errors, raw reads were error-corrected and collapsed into unique sequences using a nearest-neighbor algorithm that merged closely related sequences. V, D and J gene segments were assigned by aligning CDR3 sequences to IMGT reference sequences. Each retained sequence needed at least a six-nucleotide match to both a V gene segment and a J gene segment. Rearrangements were called productive when the CDR3 lacked stop codons and stayed in frame with V and J; all others were non-productive. Following IMGT convention, CDR3 was defined as the stretch from the second conserved V-encoded cysteine to the conserved J-encoded phenylalanine. Sequences without an unambiguous match to a single V gene segment were excluded from the earlier analysis of several hundred of the donors. In an earlier analysis of several hundred of the donors, V segments were called functional above 56.7% productive rearrangements and were called segregating when the between-donor standard deviation exceeded 5%. A statistical classification framework was built for diagnosing cytomegalovirus status from the catalog of TCR beta chain sequences. In a later analysis, V and J genes were assigned by comparing TCR nucleotide sequences against IMGT/GENE-DB human TR gene sequences. Using the TCRdist pipeline, a later analysis assigned CDR3 sequences along with most-parsimonious VDJ recombination scenarios. In a later analysis, every TCR beta chain was defined by the combination of its CDR3 amino acid sequence and its V-gene family, and reads without a unique V-gene family were dropped. A later analysis removed 592 highly shared, low-generation-probability nucleotide sequences to deal with suspected cross-contamination and a sequencing artifact. In a later analysis, a clonal expansion index for each public chain was calculated from normalized within-repertoire ranks of inferred template counts. A later analysis computed generation probabilities with a VDJ recombination model fitted to out-of-frame rearrangements, and checked the results against IGoR. In a later analysis, hypergeometric tests were used to score TCR-TCR, TCR-HLA and TCR-CMV co-occurrence, with a repertoire-size bias correction applied to TCR pairs. False discovery rates were estimated in a later analysis by permuting HLA or CMV assignments 20 times. A later analysis grouped co-occurring TCRs with DBSCAN, adding TCRdist sequence similarity when clustering within HLA-allele-positive subsets. Repertoires with fewer than 30,000 or more than 120,000 public chains were left out of co-occurrence clustering, as were a handful of repertoires with anomalous nucleotide sharing. Sourced from immuneACCESS, this table was stored by TCRdb with only in-frame sequences that have V and J called. A share of the clones is absent; for the studies checked, an unresolved V gene accounts for under half, and the remainder has no known explanation. The V and J calls and clone size come from that table; D and trimming were worked out from the DNA. This sample holds approximately 75,000 clones; roughly 68% were observed only once. 8.5% to 14% of the sample is in the top ten clones.

For this clone: Its antigen specificity is not known. One base away there is no much larger clone; base qualities are not given.

Here V drops 7 bases and J drops 5 bases, and the junction holds 7 bases not matched to any gene. CDR1 and CDR2 (SGHTA, FQGTGA) derive from the germline V gene. Inclusive of the bounding cysteine and phenylalanine, the CDR3 is 13 residues long. The CDR3 DNA has 39 bases and is translated from base 1. Material: PBMCs. The chain employs TRBV7-3 and TRBJ2-5, with TRBD2 matching 7 junction bases. The sequence came from a woman aged 60-70 years in good health and CMV-seropositive. The CDR3 has the sequence CASNNGRGETQYF. The nucleotides are TGTGCCAGCAACAATGGGCGGGGGGAGACCCAGTACTTC. The full variable domain, with segments outside the CDR3 supplied by the reference TRBV7-3 and TRBJ2-5 proteins, appears as GAGVSQTPSNKVTEKGKYVELRCDPISGHTALYWYRQSLGQGPEFLIYFQGTGAADDSGLPNDRFFAVRPEGSVSTLKIQRTERGDSAVYLCASNNGRGETQYFGPGTRLLVL.